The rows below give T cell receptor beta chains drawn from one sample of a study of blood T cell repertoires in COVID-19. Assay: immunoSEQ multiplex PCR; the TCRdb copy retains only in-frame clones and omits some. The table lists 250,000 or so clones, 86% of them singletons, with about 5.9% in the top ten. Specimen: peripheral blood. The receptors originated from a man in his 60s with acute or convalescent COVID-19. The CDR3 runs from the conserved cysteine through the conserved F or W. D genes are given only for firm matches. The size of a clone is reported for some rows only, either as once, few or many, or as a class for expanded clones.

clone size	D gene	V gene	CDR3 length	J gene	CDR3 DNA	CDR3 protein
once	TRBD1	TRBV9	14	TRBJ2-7	TGTGCCAGCAGCGTGGGACAGGGGAACTACGAGCAGTACTTC	CASSVGQGNYEQYF
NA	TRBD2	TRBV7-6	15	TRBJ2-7	TGTGCCAGCAGCTTAGGCGGTAGCGGGAGCTACGAGCAGTACTTC	CASSLGGSGSYEQYF
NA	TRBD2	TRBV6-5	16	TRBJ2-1	TGTGCCAGCAGTTACCTTAGCGGGAGAGTAGCCAATGAGCAGTTCTTC	CASSYLSGRVANEQFF
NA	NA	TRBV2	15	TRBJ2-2	TGTGCCAGCAGTGAATTTACTTCGCTGACCGGGGAGCTGTTTTTT	CASSEFTSLTGELFF
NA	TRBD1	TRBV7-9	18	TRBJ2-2	TGTGCCAGCAGCTACCGGACAGGGAGAGGCTCGAACACCGGGGAGCTGTTTTTT	CASSYRTGRGSNTGELFF
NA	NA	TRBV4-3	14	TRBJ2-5	TGCGCCAGCAGCCAAGATAGGGGTTCAGAGACCCAGTACTTC	CASSQDRGSETQYF
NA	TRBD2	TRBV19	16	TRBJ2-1	TGTGCCAGTAGTATAGTTGGGACTAGCAACGGCAATGAGCAGTTCTTC	CASSIVGTSNGNEQFF
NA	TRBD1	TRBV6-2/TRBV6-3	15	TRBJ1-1	TGTGCCAGCAGTTTCCTCGGACAGGGAGGTGCTGAAGCTTTCTTT	CASSFLGQGGAEAFF
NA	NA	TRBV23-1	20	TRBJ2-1	TGCGCCAGCAGTCAACCCATCCGCGGCGGCCCCCACGTGGTCCACAATGAGCAGTTCTTC	CASSQPIRGGPHVVHNEQFF
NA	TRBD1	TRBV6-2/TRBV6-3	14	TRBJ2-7	TGTGCCAGCAGTTACCGAGGACAGGGCTACGAGCAGTACTTC	CASSYRGQGYEQYF
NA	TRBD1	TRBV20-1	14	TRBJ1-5	TGCAGTGCTAGTTCGGGACAGGCGGGTCAGCCCCAGCATTTT	CSASSGQAGQPQHF
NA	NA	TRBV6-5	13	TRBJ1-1	TGTGCCAGCAGAACAGGGCCCGGCGGTGAAGCTTTCTTT	CASRTGPGGEAFF